This T cell receptor beta chain was sequenced in a study of T cells expressing NK-cell markers. At the level of the study: The study drew TCR beta repertoires from sorted CD3+CD56+NKG2C+, CD3+CD56+NKG2C- and CD3+CD56-NKG2C+ T cells. Whole-study findings and limits: A handful of donors' CD3+CD56-NKG2C+ cells were dominated by the same clonotypes.

Points on this clonotype: The antigen is not known.

The germline V gene encodes CDR1 DFQATT and CDR2 SNEGSKA (reference sequence). This CDR3 spans 16 amino acids. UMI-tagged 5'RACE template switching yielded the TCR beta cDNA. TCRdb re-called the 5' RACE reads; every CDR3 protein appears as one record, without DNA. The listing records about 450,000 distinct CDR3 sequences. The clonotype originates from a woman between 18 and 75 years old in good health. The V call is TRBV20-1, the J call TRBJ2-2; TCRdb's D call, TRBD2, is unchecked because there is no DNA. Sequenced material: blood T cells: a sorted CD56 or NKG2C T cell subset, CD4+ or CD8+ T cells, or bulk PBMC T cells (not recorded which). The CDR3 loop reads CSAQKLVHSLAGELFF.